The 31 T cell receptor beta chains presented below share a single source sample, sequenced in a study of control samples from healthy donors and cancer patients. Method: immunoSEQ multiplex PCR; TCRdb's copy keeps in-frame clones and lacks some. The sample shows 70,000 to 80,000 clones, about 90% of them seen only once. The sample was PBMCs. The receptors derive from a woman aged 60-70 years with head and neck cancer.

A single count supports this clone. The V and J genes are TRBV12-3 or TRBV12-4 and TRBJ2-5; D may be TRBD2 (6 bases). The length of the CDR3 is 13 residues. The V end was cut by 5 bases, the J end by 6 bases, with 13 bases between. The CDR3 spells CASSKTSLKTQYF. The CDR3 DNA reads TGTGCCAGCAGTAAGACTAGTCTAAAGACCCAGTACTTC.

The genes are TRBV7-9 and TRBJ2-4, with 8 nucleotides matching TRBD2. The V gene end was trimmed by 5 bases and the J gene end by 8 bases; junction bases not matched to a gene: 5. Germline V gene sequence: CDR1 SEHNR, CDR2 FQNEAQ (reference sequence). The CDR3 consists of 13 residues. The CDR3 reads CASSTPGGDIQYF. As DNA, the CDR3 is TGTGCCAGCAGCACCCCGGGAGGGGACATTCAGTACTTC.

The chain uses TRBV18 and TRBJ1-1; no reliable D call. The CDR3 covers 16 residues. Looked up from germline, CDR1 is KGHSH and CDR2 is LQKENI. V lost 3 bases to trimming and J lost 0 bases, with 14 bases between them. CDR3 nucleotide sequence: TGTGCCAGCTCACCCCAAAACTACGCCTTGAACACTGAAGCTTTCTTT. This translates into CASSPQNYALNTEAFF.

This chain's CDR3 is CASRNPVNEKLFF. CDR3 coding DNA: TGTGCCAGCAGGAACCCCGTGAATGAAAAACTGTTTTTT. This rearrangement joins TRBV6-5 to TRBJ1-4; D is unclear. CDR1 is MNHEY and CDR2 is SVGAGI in the germline V gene. The CDR3 is made up of 13 amino acids. V gave up 6 bases and J gave up 5 bases, with 10 bases separating them.

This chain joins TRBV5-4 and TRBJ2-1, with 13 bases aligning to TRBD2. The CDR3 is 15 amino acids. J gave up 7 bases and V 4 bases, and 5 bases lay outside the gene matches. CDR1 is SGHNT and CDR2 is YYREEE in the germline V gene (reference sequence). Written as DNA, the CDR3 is TGTGCCAGCAGCCCGCCGACTAGCGGGAGGAATGAGCAGTTCTTC. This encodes CASSPPTSGRNEQFF. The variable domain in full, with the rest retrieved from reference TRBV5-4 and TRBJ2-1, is ETGVTQSPTHLIKTRGQQVTLRCSSQSGHNTVSWYQQALGQGPQFIFQYYREEENGRGNFPPRFSGLQFPNYSSELNVNALELDDSALYLCASSPPTSGRNEQFFGPGTRLTVL.

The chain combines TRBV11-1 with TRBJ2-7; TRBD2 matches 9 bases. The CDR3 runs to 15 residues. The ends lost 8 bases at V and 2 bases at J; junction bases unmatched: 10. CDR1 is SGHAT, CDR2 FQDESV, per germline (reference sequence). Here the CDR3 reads CASRQRLAGPYEQYF. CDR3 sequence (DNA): TGTGCCAGCCGACAAAGGCTAGCGGGACCCTACGAGCAGTACTTC.

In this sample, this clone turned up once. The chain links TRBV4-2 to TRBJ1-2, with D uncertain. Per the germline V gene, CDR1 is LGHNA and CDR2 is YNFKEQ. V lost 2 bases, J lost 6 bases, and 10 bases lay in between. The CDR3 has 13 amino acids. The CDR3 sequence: CASSQQSVDGYTF. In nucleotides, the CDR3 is TGTGCCAGCAGCCAACAAAGCGTGGATGGCTACACCTTC.

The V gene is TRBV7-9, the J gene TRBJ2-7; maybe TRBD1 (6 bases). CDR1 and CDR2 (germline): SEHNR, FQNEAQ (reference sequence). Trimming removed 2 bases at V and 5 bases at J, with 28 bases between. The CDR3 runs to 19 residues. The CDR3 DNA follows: TGTGCCAGCAGCTTATTGAGGGGCTCATCGACAGGTAATCTCCACGAGCAGTACTTC. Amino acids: CASSLLRGSSTGNLHEQYF. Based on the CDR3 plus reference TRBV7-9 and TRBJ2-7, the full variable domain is DTGVSQNPRHKITKRGQNVTFRCDPISEHNRLYWYRQTLGQGPEFLTYFQNEAQLEKSRLLSDRFSAERPKGSFSTLEIQRTEQGDSAMYLCASSLLRGSSTGNLHEQYFGPGTRLTVT.

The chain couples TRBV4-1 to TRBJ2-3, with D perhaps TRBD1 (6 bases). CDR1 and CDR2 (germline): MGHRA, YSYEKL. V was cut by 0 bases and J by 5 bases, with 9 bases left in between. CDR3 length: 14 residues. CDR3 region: CASSQEGTIDTQYF. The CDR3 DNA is TGCGCCAGCAGCCAAGAGGGGACAATAGATACGCAGTATTTT.

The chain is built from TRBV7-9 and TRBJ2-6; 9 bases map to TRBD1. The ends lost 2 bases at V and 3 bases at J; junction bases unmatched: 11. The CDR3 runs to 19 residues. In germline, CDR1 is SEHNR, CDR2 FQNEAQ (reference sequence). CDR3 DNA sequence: TGTGCCAGCAGCTTATCCCTGTACAGGGGGCCGGTTGGGGCCAACGTCCTGACTTTC. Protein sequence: CASSLSLYRGPVGANVLTF.

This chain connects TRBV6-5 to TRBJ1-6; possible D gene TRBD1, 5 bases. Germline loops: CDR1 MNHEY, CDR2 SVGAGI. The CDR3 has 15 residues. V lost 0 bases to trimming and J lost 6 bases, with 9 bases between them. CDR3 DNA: TGTGCCAGCAGTTACTCGACTGGGGCTAATTCACCCCTCCACTTT. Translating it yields CASSYSTGANSPLHF.

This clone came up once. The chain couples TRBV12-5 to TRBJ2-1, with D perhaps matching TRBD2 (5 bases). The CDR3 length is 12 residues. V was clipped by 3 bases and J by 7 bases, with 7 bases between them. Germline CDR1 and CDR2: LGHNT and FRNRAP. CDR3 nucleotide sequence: TGTGCTAGTGGTTTATCGGGAAATGAGCAGTTCTTC. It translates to CASGLSGNEQFF. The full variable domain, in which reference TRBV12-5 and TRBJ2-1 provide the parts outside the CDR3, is DARVTQTPRHKVTEMGQEVTMRCQPILGHNTVFWYRQTMMQGLELLAYFRNRAPLDDSGMPKDRFSAEMPDATLATLKIQPSEPRDSAVYFCASGLSGNEQFFGPGTRLTVL.

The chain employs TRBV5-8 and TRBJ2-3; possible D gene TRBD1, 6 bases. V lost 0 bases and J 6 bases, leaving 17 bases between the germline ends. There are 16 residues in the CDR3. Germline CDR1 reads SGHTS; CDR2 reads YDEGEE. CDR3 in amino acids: CASSLDDRPRGDTQYF. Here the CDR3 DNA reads TGTGCCAGCAGCTTGGATGACAGGCCCCGAGGGGATACGCAGTATTTT.

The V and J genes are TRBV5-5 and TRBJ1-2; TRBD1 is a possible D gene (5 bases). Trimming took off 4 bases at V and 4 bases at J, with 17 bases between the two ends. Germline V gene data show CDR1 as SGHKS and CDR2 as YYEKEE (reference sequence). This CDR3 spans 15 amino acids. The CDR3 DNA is TGTGCCAGCAGCCCGGATGTGGGACCCCGCTATGGCTACACCTTC. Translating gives CASSPDVGPRYGYTF.

As DNA, the CDR3 is TGTGCCAGCAGGCTTAGGGCGCCCACTGAAGCTTTCTTT. It translates to CASRLRAPTEAFF. This chain joins TRBV28 and TRBJ1-1; D is unclear. V lost 6 bases, J lost 4 bases, and 12 bases lay in between. The CDR3 consists of 13 residues. Germline lookup yields CDR1 MDHEN and CDR2 SYDVKM.

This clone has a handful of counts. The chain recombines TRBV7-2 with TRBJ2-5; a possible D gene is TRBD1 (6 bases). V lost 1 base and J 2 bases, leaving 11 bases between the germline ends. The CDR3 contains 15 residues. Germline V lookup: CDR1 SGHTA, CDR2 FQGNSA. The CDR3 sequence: CASSLGPGDQETQYF. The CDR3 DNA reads TGTGCCAGCAGCTTAGGGCCAGGGGATCAAGAGACCCAGTACTTC. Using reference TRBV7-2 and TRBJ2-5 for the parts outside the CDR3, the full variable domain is GAGVSQSPSNKVTEKGKDVELRCDPISGHTALYWYRQSLGQGLEFLIYFQGNSAPDKSGLPSDRFSAERTGGSVSTLTIQRTQQEDSAVYLCASSLGPGDQETQYFGPGTRLLVL.

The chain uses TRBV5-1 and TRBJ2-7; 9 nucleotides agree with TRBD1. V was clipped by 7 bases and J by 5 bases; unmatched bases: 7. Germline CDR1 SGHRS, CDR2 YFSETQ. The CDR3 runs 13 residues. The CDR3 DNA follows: TGCGCCAGCGGCCGGGACAGGGACGACGAGCAGTACTTC. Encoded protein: CASGRDRDDEQYF.

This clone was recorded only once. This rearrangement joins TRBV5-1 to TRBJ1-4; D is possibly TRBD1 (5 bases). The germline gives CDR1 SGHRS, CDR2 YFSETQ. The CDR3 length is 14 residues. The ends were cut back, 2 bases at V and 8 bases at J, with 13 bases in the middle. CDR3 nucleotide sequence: TGCGCCAGCAGCTTCCGGGACCAAGGGGAAAAACTGTTTTTT. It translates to CASSFRDQGEKLFF.

The CDR3 DNA sequence: TGTGCCAGCAGTCGGGGGGCCTACAATGAGCAGTTCTTC. It is translated as CASSRGAYNEQFF. The chain uses TRBV2 and TRBJ2-1; 7 bases align to TRBD2. V lost 5 bases and J lost 2; bases outside the gene matches: 0. The CDR3 runs to 13 residues. Germline values: CDR1 SNHLY, CDR2 FYNNEI. The complete variable domain, with remaining parts taken from reference TRBV2 and TRBJ2-1, reads EPEVTQTPSHQVTQMGQEVILRCVPISNHLYFYWYRQILGQKVEFLVSFYNNEISEKSEIFDDQFSVERPDGSNFTLKIRSTKLEDSAMYFCASSRGAYNEQFFGPGTRLTVL.

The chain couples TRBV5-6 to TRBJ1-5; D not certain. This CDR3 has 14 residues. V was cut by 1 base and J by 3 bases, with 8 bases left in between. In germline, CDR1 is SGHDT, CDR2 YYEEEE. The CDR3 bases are TGTGCCAGCAGCTTGTCAGGACCCAATCAGCCCCAGCATTTT. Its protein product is CASSLSGPNQPQHF.

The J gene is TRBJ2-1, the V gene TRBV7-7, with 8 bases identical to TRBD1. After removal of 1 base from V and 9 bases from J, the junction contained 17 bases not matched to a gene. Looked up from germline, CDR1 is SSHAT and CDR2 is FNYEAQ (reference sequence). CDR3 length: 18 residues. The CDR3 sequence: CASSLVVVGQGRGGEQFF. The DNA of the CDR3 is TGTGCCAGCAGCTTAGTTGTCGTTGGACAGGGTCGTGGCGGTGAGCAGTTCTTC.

This CDR3 reads CASSFGTANTEAFF. CDR3 sequence (DNA): TGTGCCAGCAGTTTCGGTACAGCGAACACTGAAGCTTTCTTT. V usage is TRBV27 and J usage is TRBJ1-1; D gene uncertain. This CDR3 comprises 14 residues. Trimming pared 3 bases from V and 1 base from J, leaving 9 bases between. The V gene's germline CDR1 is MNHEY and CDR2 SMNVEV (reference sequence).

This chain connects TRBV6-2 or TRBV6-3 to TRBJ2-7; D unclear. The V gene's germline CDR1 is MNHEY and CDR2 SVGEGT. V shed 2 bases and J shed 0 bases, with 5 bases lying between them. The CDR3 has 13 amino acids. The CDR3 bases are TGTGCCAGCAGTTACATGCCCTCCTACGAGCAGTACTTC. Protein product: CASSYMPSYEQYF.

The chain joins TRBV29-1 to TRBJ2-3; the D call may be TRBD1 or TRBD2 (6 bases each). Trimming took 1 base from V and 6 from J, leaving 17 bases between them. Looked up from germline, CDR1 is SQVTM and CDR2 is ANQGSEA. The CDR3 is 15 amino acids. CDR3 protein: CSVEVRGQLGDTQYF. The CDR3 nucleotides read TGCAGCGTTGAAGTCCGGGGGCAGTTGGGTGATACGCAGTATTTT.

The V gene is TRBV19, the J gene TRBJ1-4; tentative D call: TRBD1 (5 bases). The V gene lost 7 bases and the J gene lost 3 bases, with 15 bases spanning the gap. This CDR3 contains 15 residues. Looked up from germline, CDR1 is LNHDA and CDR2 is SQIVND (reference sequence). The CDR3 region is CASTSKGTANEKLFF. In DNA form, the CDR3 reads TGTGCCAGTACCTCTAAGGGGACTGCTAATGAAAAACTGTTTTTT.

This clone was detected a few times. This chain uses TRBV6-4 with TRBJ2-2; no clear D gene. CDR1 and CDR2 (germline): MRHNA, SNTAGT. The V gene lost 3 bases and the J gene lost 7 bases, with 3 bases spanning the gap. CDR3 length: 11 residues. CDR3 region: CASSDRGELFF. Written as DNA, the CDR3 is TGTGCCAGCAGTGATCGCGGGGAGCTGTTTTTT.

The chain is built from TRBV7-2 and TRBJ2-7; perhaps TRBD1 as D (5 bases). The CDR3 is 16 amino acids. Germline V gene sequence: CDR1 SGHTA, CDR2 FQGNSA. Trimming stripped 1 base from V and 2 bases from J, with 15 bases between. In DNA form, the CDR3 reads TGTGCCAGCAGCTTAGTGTCAGGGATAACGACCTACGAGCAGTACTTC. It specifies CASSLVSGITTYEQYF.

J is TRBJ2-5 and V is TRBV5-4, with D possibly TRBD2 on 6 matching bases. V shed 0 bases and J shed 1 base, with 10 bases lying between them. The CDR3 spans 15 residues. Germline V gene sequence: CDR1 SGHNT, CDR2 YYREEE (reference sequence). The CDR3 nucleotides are TGTGCCAGCAGCTTGGTATGGCGGGGCCAAGAGACCCAGTACTTC. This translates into CASSLVWRGQETQYF. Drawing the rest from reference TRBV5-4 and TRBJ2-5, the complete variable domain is ETGVTQSPTHLIKTRGQQVTLRCSSQSGHNTVSWYQQALGQGPQFIFQYYREEENGRGNFPPRFSGLQFPNYSSELNVNALELDDSALYLCASSLVWRGQETQYFGPGTRLLVL.

As DNA, the CDR3 is TGTGCCAGCAGCGCCAGGCGAGAGACCCAGTACTTC. Its translation is CASSARRETQYF. This chain connects TRBV6-5 to TRBJ2-5, with unresolved D. Germline CDR1 and CDR2: MNHEY and SVGAGI. Trimming removed 6 bases at V and 4 bases at J, with 9 bases between. There are 12 residues in the CDR3.

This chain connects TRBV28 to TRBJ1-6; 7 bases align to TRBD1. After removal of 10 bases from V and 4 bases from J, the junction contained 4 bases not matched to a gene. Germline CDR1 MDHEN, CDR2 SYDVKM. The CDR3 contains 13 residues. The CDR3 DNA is TGTGCCATCCAGGGACAGTATAATTCACCCCTCCACTTT. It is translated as CAIQGQYNSPLHF.

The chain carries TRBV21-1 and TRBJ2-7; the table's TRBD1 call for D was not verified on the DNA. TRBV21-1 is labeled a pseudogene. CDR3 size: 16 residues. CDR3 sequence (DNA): TGTGCCAGCAGCAGAGCCTCCCGGACAGCTGACTACGAGCAGTACTTC. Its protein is CASSRASRTADYEQYF.